What follows describes a single T cell receptor (beta chain). This entry comes from a study of blood T cell repertoires in COVID-19. Study-wide context: The origin of the acute and convalescent COVID-19 samples was the United States, Italy and Spain. The cDNA or gDNA used as material had been derived from T cells, B-cell-depleted T cells, or PBMCs.

Authors' data handling: Using reference gene primer amplification, nucleated cell counts were estimated. Repertoires were generated with immunoSEQ multiplex PCR, while TCRdb's copy carries only in-frame clones and drops some. Clone size and V and J calls were adopted from that table, with D and trimming inferred from the DNA. The table has about 59,000 clones, approximately 80% seen once; the top ten hold more than 7%. What was sequenced was peripheral blood. The receptor was isolated from a man aged 55 to 70 with acute or convalescent COVID-19.

The CDR3 DNA reads as TGTGCCAGTAGTATCGGGGTAATCAACTATGGCTACACCTTC. Protein sequence: CASSIGVINYGYTF. V usage is TRBV19 and J usage is TRBJ1-2; D uncertain. Trimming pared 3 bases from V and 2 bases from J, leaving 10 bases between. This CDR3 has 14 residues. Germline V gene lookup returns CDR1 LNHDA and CDR2 SQIVND (reference sequence).